Below are 14 T cell receptor beta chains sequenced from a single sample in a study of shared clonotypes between healthy human individuals. The table came from immunoSEQ multiplex PCR; TCRdb's copy has only in-frame clones and leaves some out. The table shows about 1 million clones, with about 80% occurring only once. Specimen: memory CD4+ T cells sorted from blood. Indicated subset: CD45RA-negative fraction. The receptors stem from a man younger than 30 in good health.

The CDR3 nucleotides are TGTGCCATCAGTGAGCGGGCAGTTGAGTTCACAGATACGCAGTATTTT. Amino acids: CAISERAVEFTDTQYF. This sequence joins TRBV10-3 and TRBJ2-3; D gene uncertain. V lost 2 bases, J lost 2 bases, and 14 bases lay in between. CDR1 is ENHRY, CDR2 SYGVKD, per germline. This CDR3 has 16 amino acids.

CDR3 sequence: CASSKDTLGPYEQYF. CDR3 nucleotide sequence: TGTGCCAGCAGCAAAGACACCTTAGGCCCCTACGAGCAGTACTTC. This rearrangement joins TRBV7-2 to TRBJ2-7; D is uncertain. The V end lost 5 bases, the J end lost 2 bases, and 16 bases lay between the germline ends. There are 15 residues in the CDR3. Germline values: CDR1 SGHTA, CDR2 FQGNSA.

CDR3 sequence: CASSPRTGSSYNEQFF. CDR3 coding DNA: TGTGCCAGCAGCCCCCGGACAGGCAGCTCCTACAATGAGCAGTTCTTC. V usage is TRBV11-3 and J usage is TRBJ2-1, with 7 bases matching TRBD1. Germline V gene sequence: CDR1 SGHNT, CDR2 YENEEA. This CDR3 comprises 16 residues. V was clipped by 5 bases and J by 0 bases; unmatched bases: 7.

This clone was counted between two and nine times. This could be a read error, since a much larger clone is one nucleotide away. At the DNA level, this CDR3 is encoded by other sequences in the same sample as well. The V and J genes are TRBV7-2 and TRBJ1-2; D uncertain. Trimming took 1 base from V and 2 from J, leaving 5 bases between them. This CDR3 comprises 13 residues. CDR1 and CDR2 (germline): SGHTA, FQGNSA. In DNA, the CDR3 is TGTGCCAGCAGCTTAGGCGGGAACTATGGCTACACCTTC. Residues: CASSLGGNYGYTF.

V is TRBV7-9 and J is TRBJ2-3; TRBD2 matches 12 bases. Per germline, CDR1 SEHNR and CDR2 FQNEAQ (reference sequence). The CDR3 loop spans 18 amino acids. The V segment lost 3 bases and the J segment 2 bases; nucleotides outside the gene matches: 9. In DNA, the CDR3 is TGTGCCAGCAGCTTCAGGCGCCGGACTAGCGGGGTCACAGATACGCAGTATTTT. Protein product: CASSFRRRTSGVTDTQYF.

The chain employs TRBV6-1 and TRBJ2-2; possibly TRBD2 for D (6 bases). CDR1 MNHNS and CDR2 SASEGT come from the germline V gene. Trimming removed 4 bases from V and 2 bases from J, with 17 bases in between. The CDR3 is 17 residues long. CDR3 bases: TGTGCCAGCAGTGGGGGGGACCGAAATGTTAACACCGGGGAGCTGTTTTTT. As protein: CASSGGDRNVNTGELFF.

As for this clone: A read error is the likely source, as a far larger clone sits one nucleotide away. The chain is built from TRBV30 and TRBJ1-3; D is unresolved. The germline CDR1 and CDR2 sequences are GTSNPN and SVGIG (reference sequence). The CDR3 covers 15 residues. Trimming pared 2 bases from V and 0 bases from J, leaving 11 bases between. CDR3 nucleotide sequence: TGTGCCTGGAGTCCCGACGGCCACTCTGGAAACACCATATATTTT. This codes for CAWSPDGHSGNTIYF.

V and J are TRBV11-2 and TRBJ2-1, with D unresolved. V lost 3 bases and J 2 bases, leaving 5 bases between the germline ends. CDR1 and CDR2 (germline): SGHAT, FQNNGV. The CDR3 is made up of 13 amino acids. The CDR3 reads CASSLRPYNEQFF. CDR3 DNA: TGTGCCAGCAGCTTGCGACCCTACAATGAGCAGTTCTTC.

The chain couples TRBV7-2 to TRBJ2-1; D is ambiguous. The V gene lost 5 bases and the J gene lost 6 bases, with 11 bases spanning the gap. The CDR3 is 13 amino acids. CDR1 is SGHTA and CDR2 is FQGNSA in the germline V gene. CDR3 DNA: TGTGCCAGCAGCAGATCCCGAACCAATGAGCAGTTCTTC. Its translation: CASSRSRTNEQFF.

The chain has TRBV9 and TRBJ1-3, with D perhaps matching TRBD1 (5 bases). The CDR3 sequence is 14 residues long. V was trimmed by 4 bases and J by 2 bases, leaving 10 bases between them. Germline V CDR1 and CDR2: SGDLS, YYNGEE. The CDR3 region has the DNA TGTGCCAGCAGCCGGGGAGGGGCTGGAAACACCATATATTTT. Protein sequence: CASSRGGAGNTIYF.

This clone was recorded only once. This sequence joins TRBV6-1 and TRBJ2-1; the D call may be TRBD1 or TRBD2 (6 bases each). With 5 bases removed from V and 9 bases from J, the gap between germline ends came to 20 bases. The CDR3 has 15 amino acids. Germline values: CDR1 MNHNS, CDR2 SASEGT. For the CDR3, the DNA is TGTGCCAGCAGTACGCGGGACACCCGACCTGGTGAGCAGTTCTTC. Its translation: CASSTRDTRPGEQFF.

V and J are TRBV10-3 and TRBJ2-3; 7 positions match TRBD2. V gave up 3 bases and J gave up 4 bases; unmatched junction bases: 10. The CDR3 covers 16 residues. Germline CDR1 is ENHRY and CDR2 is SYGVKD. CDR3 amino acids: CAISDWIKAGADTQYF. CDR3 bases: TGTGCCATCAGTGATTGGATCAAGGCGGGAGCAGATACGCAGTATTTT.

Points on this clone: The sample has other DNA sequences that encode this CDR3 too. V usage is TRBV6-5 and J usage is TRBJ1-2; TRBD1 might be the D (5 bases). The ends were cut back, 4 bases at V and 8 bases at J, with 14 bases in the middle. The CDR3 consists of 13 residues. From germline, CDR1 is MNHEY and CDR2 SVGAGI. The chain's CDR3 is CASSSGQGWGYTF. The CDR3 coding sequence is TGTGCCAGCAGTTCGGGGCAGGGTTGGGGCTACACCTTC.

The chain employs TRBV5-1 and TRBJ2-1; 10 bases are a match to TRBD2. Per the germline V gene, CDR1 is SGHRS and CDR2 is YFSETQ. There are 15 residues in the CDR3. With 4 bases clipped from V and 7 bases from J, the junction kept 8 bases outside the gene matches. CDR3 DNA: TGCGCCAGCAGCCATACTAGCGGGGCAGTTAATGAGCAGTTCTTC. Residues: CASSHTSGAVNEQFF.